These 29 T cell receptor beta chains were all obtained from the same sample, sequenced in a study of beta chain features in type 1 diabetes. Findings and limits, study-wide: Shortening that was moderate but significant affected the TCRB CDR3s of Type 1 diabetes patients in all four CD4+ subsets.

Reverse transcribing all isolated RNA meant expressed TCRB transcripts were sequenced. This table comes from immunoSEQ multiplex PCR, and its TCRdb copy is limited to in-frame clones, with some not included. The top ten hold about 0.5% of the sample, which has roughly 150,000 clones, around 8.4% seen once. No antigen has been assigned to these receptors. The sequencing input was central memory CD4+ T cells from blood. Receptors were obtained from a woman aged 18-35 years with type 1 diabetes.

This clone has just a few counts. The rearrangement links TRBV6-6 to TRBJ1-2, with D possibly matching TRBD1 (6 bases). Germline V gene lookup returns CDR1 MNHNY and CDR2 SVGAGI (reference sequence). Trimming shortened V by 8 bases and J by 2 bases, and 18 bases separated the two germline ends. This CDR3 has 15 residues. CDR3 protein: CASVLQGWGNYGYTF. CDR3 bases: TGTGCCAGCGTCTTACAGGGTTGGGGGAACTATGGCTACACCTTC.

V gene TRBV15 combines with J gene TRBJ2-7; D uncertain. V was pared by 0 bases and J by 3 bases, with 9 bases between. Germline V gene lookup returns CDR1 LNHNV and CDR2 YYDKDF (reference sequence). The CDR3 is 14 residues long. The CDR3 loop reads CATSRELNGYEQYF. As DNA, the CDR3 is TGTGCCACCAGCAGAGAGCTAAACGGCTACGAGCAGTACTTC. The whole variable domain, filled in from reference TRBV15 and TRBJ2-7, reads DAMVIQNPRYQVTQFGKPVTLSCSQTLNHNVMYWYQQKSSQAPKLLFHYYDKDFNNEADTPDNFQSRRPNTSFCFLDIRSPGLGDTAMYLCATSRELNGYEQYFGPGTRLTVT.

This clone was observed a few times. The CDR3 DNA follows: TGTGCCAGCAGCGCCACCGCGGGGGCAGATACGCAGTATTTT. Protein sequence: CASSATAGADTQYF. This sequence joins TRBV7-8 and TRBJ2-3; 7 bases agree with TRBD2. CDR3 length: 14 amino acids. The ends lost 5 bases at V and 4 bases at J; junction bases unmatched: 6. CDR1 and CDR2 from the germline V gene are SGHVS and FQNEAQ.

The chain is built from TRBV11-2 and TRBJ2-5; D possibly corresponds to TRBD2 (7 bases). V lost 4 bases, J lost 5 bases, and 11 bases lay in between. This CDR3 is built from 13 residues. Germline V gives CDR1 SGHAT, CDR2 FQNNGV. The CDR3: CASSSGGQETQYF. In DNA, the CDR3 is TGTGCCAGCAGCTCCGGGGGGCAGGAGACCCAGTACTTC.

This clone was seen more than once but under ten times. The chain has TRBV11-3 and TRBJ2-1; TRBD2 matches 7 bases. CDR3 length: 15 amino acids. CDR1 and CDR2 from the germline V gene are SGHNT and YENEEA. The trim removed 5 bases at V and 0 bases at J, leaving 4 bases unmatched. The CDR3 loop reads CASSPGRGSYNEQFF. The CDR3 DNA is TGTGCCAGCAGCCCTGGGAGGGGCTCCTACAATGAGCAGTTCTTC.

This clone was found a few times. J is TRBJ2-7 and V is TRBV27, with 10 bases lining up with TRBD1. The V and J ends lost 4 bases and 4 bases, in that order; junction bases with no gene match: 1. The CDR3 has 13 residues. From germline, CDR1 is MNHEY and CDR2 SMNVEV (reference sequence). CDR3 protein: CASSWDRGYEQYF. The CDR3 nucleotides are TGTGCCAGCAGTTGGGACAGGGGTTACGAGCAGTACTTC.

This clone was seen many times. This chain uses TRBV18 with TRBJ1-3, with 9 bases fitting TRBD1. The germline V gene encodes CDR1 KGHSH and CDR2 LQKENI. Trimming cost V 5 bases and J 1 base; bases outside gene matches: 3. The CDR3 totals 15 residues. Here the CDR3 reads CASSGGQGSGNTIYF. As DNA, the CDR3 is TGTGCCAGCTCAGGAGGACAGGGGTCTGGAAACACCATATATTTT.

The table lists this clone with a few counts. The gene calls are TRBV11-2 and TRBJ1-5; 7 bases fit TRBD1. From germline, CDR1 is SGHAT and CDR2 FQNNGV. V lost 5 bases to trimming and J lost 2 bases; unmatched junction nucleotides: 3. The CDR3 is made up of 14 amino acids. The DNA for the CDR3 is TGTGCCAGCAGCCCCGGACAGGGCAATCAGCCCCAGCATTTT. Its protein product is CASSPGQGNQPQHF.

This clone was counted between two and nine times. The rearrangement joins TRBV7-9 to TRBJ2-5; a possible D gene is TRBD1 (5 bases). CDR3 length: 15 amino acids. CDR1 SEHNR and CDR2 FQNEAQ come from the germline V gene (reference sequence). V was shortened by 1 base and J by 2 bases, with 11 bases between the two germline ends. The CDR3 protein is CASSLVPQGQETQYF. As DNA, the CDR3 is TGTGCCAGCAGCTTAGTTCCCCAGGGTCAAGAGACCCAGTACTTC.

This clone was observed a few times. The chain recombines TRBV4-2 with TRBJ2-2; TRBD1 matches 7 bases. Trimming cost V 4 bases and J 6 bases; bases outside gene matches: 11. The length of the CDR3 is 16 residues. Germline V CDR1 and CDR2: LGHNA, YNFKEQ. CDR3 in amino acids: CASSPTSQGVSGELFF. DNA of the CDR3: TGTGCCAGCAGCCCAACGAGCCAGGGGGTCTCCGGGGAGCTGTTTTTT.

This clone was detected only a few times. Mismatch with germline at one junction end may stem from a read error. The chain recombines TRBV6-6 with TRBJ1-3; D is possibly TRBD1 (6 bases). CDR1 and CDR2 (germline): MNHNY, SVGAGI (reference sequence). The CDR3 consists of 15 residues. CDR3 nucleotides: TGTGCCAGCCGTTATACAGGGACTACGGGAAACACCATATATTTT. It specifies CASRYTGTTGNTIYF.

This clone was found a few times. The chain links TRBV7-2 to TRBJ1-5; TRBD1 matches at 12 bases. Germline V gene sequence: CDR1 SGHTA, CDR2 FQGNSA. This CDR3 has 16 amino acids. J gave up 7 bases and V 5 bases, and 9 bases lay outside the gene matches. The CDR3 loop is CASSARDRGQGQPQHF. In DNA, the CDR3 is TGTGCCAGCAGCGCGCGGGACAGGGGGCAAGGACAGCCCCAGCATTTT.

This clone was recorded a few times. The chain recombines TRBV4-1 with TRBJ2-7, with 16 bases aligning to TRBD2. Per germline, CDR1 MGHRA and CDR2 YSYEKL. J gave up 6 bases and V 4 bases, and 6 bases lay outside the gene matches. This CDR3 is built from 16 residues. The CDR3 bases are TGCGCCAGCAGCCGAGGGACTAGCGGGGGGGACCTCGAGCAGTACTTC. Amino acid sequence: CASSRGTSGGDLEQYF.

This clone was found a few times. The chain employs TRBV5-1 and TRBJ1-1; D may be TRBD1 (5 bases). This CDR3 spans 15 amino acids. V lost 4 bases and J 0 bases, leaving 13 bases between the germline ends. Looked up from germline, CDR1 is SGHRS and CDR2 is YFSETQ. CDR3 nucleotide sequence: TGCGCCAGCAGCCCTCGACAGAATATGAACACTGAAGCTTTCTTT. This encodes CASSPRQNMNTEAFF.

About this clone: The same CDR3 can be traced to other DNA sequences in this sample. The chain has TRBV29-1 and TRBJ1-3; 10 bases align to TRBD1. V shed 6 bases, J shed 4 bases, and the junction held 3 bases outside the gene matches. The CDR3 is 13 amino acids. Germline lookup yields CDR1 SQVTM and CDR2 ANQGSEA. CDR3 protein: CSVRQGAGNTIYF. The CDR3 bases are TGCAGCGTCAGACAGGGGGCAGGAAACACCATATATTTT.

The table lists this clone with many counts. V gene TRBV9 combines with J gene TRBJ2-7; 11 bases map to TRBD2. V lost 4 bases, J lost 0 bases, and 3 bases stayed unmatched. The CDR3 has 15 residues. CDR1 and CDR2 (germline): SGDLS, YYNGEE. The CDR3 DNA reads TGTGCCAGCAGCAGAGGGACTAGCGGCTCCTACGAGCAGTACTTC. Encoded protein: CASSRGTSGSYEQYF.

Only a few counts were recorded for this clone. V usage is TRBV5-1 and J usage is TRBJ2-7, with TRBD1 as a possible D gene (6 bases). The germline gives CDR1 SGHRS, CDR2 YFSETQ. This CDR3 is built from 13 residues. V lost 6 bases, J lost 1 base, and 11 bases lay in between. The CDR3 protein is CASTSDSSYEQYF. In DNA form, the CDR3 reads TGCGCCAGCACCTCGGACAGTTCCTACGAGCAGTACTTC.

The chain employs TRBV30 and TRBJ2-5; D is unresolved. The CDR3 totals 13 residues. The germline CDR1 and CDR2 sequences are GTSNPN and SVGIG (reference sequence). Trimming cost V 3 bases and J 0 bases, with 8 bases left between them. The CDR3 region is CAWRTGNQETQYF. DNA for the CDR3: TGTGCCTGGAGGACTGGAAACCAAGAGACCCAGTACTTC. Complete variable domain (other parts from reference TRBV30 and TRBJ2-5): SQTIHQWPATLVQPVGSPLSLECTVEGTSNPNLYWYRQAAGRGLQLLFYSVGIGQISSEVPQNLSASRPQDRQFILSSKKLLLSDSGFYLCAWRTGNQETQYFGPGTRLLVL.

The chain employs TRBV19 and TRBJ2-1, with TRBD2 as a possible D gene (5 bases). In germline, CDR1 is LNHDA, CDR2 SQIVND (reference sequence). The length of the CDR3 is 14 residues. V was pared by 6 bases and J by 0 bases, with 9 bases between. As DNA, the CDR3 is TGTGCCAGTAGCCCGGGGAGCTCCTACAATGAGCAGTTCTTC. Its translation is CASSPGSSYNEQFF.

This clone occurred a few times. This rearrangement joins TRBV2 to TRBJ1-2, with D possibly matching TRBD1 (5 bases). The CDR3 is made up of 13 amino acids. V was trimmed by 2 bases and J by 8 bases, leaving 12 bases between them. Per the germline V gene, CDR1 is SNHLY and CDR2 is FYNNEI. The CDR3 is CASSESGAGGYTF. CDR3 DNA: TGTGCCAGCAGTGAAAGCGGGGCCGGGGGCTACACCTTC.

The table lists this clone with a few counts. The V gene is TRBV7-2, the J gene TRBJ1-1, with no clear D. Looked up from germline, CDR1 is SGHTA and CDR2 is FQGNSA. The CDR3 contains 14 residues. Trimming cost V 3 bases and J 0 bases, with 8 bases left between them. The CDR3 spells CASSFTAMNTEAFF. CDR3 DNA sequence: TGTGCCAGCAGCTTTACAGCCATGAACACTGAAGCTTTCTTT.

This clone appeared a few times. V is TRBV28 and J is TRBJ2-7; weak D call: TRBD2 (6 bases). The CDR3 extends over 14 amino acids. Per the germline V gene, CDR1 is MDHEN and CDR2 is SYDVKM. V was cut by 1 base and J by 4 bases, with 11 bases left in between. CDR3 protein: CASSLSLGGYEQYF. Written as DNA, the CDR3 is TGTGCCAGCAGTTTATCGCTTGGGGGGTACGAGCAGTACTTC.

The genes are TRBV7-2 and TRBJ2-7; 11 positions match TRBD2. The length of the CDR3 is 15 residues. V dropped 9 bases and J dropped 2; count of bases not matched to a gene: 9. Germline CDR1 is SGHTA and CDR2 is FQGNSA. CDR3 loop: CASNVHSGGAYEQYF. As DNA, the CDR3 is TGTGCCAGTAACGTACATAGCGGGGGGGCCTACGAGCAGTACTTC. The variable domain in full, completed from reference TRBV7-2 and TRBJ2-7, reads GAGVSQSPSNKVTEKGKDVELRCDPISGHTALYWYRQSLGQGLEFLIYFQGNSAPDKSGLPSDRFSAERTGGSVSTLTIQRTQQEDSAVYLCASNVHSGGAYEQYFGPGTRLTVT.

V is TRBV5-1 and J is TRBJ2-3; perhaps TRBD1 as D (5 bases). V gave up 3 bases and J gave up 5 bases, with 16 bases separating them. The CDR3 has 15 residues. Germline V gene data show CDR1 as SGHRS and CDR2 as YFSETQ. CDR3 amino acids: CASSSSGIRRDTQYF. CDR3 bases: TGCGCCAGCAGCTCTTCAGGGATACGTAGAGATACGCAGTATTTT.

DNA for the CDR3: TGTGCCAGCAGTGCACACTACACAGATACGCAGTATTTT. It specifies CASSAHYTDTQYF. The chain recombines TRBV6-1 with TRBJ2-3; D is undetermined. Germline V CDR1 and CDR2: MNHNS, SASEGT. V shed 4 bases and J shed 2 bases, with 7 bases lying between them. The CDR3 is made up of 13 amino acids.

V gene TRBV5-4 combines with J gene TRBJ2-2; 7 nucleotides match TRBD1. CDR3 size: 15 residues. V trimming: 5 bases; J trimming: 1 base; junction bases outside the gene matches: 5. Germline V gene sequence: CDR1 SGHNT, CDR2 YYREEE (reference sequence). The CDR3 spells CASRDGQVNTGELFF. CDR3 coding DNA: TGTGCCAGCAGGGATGGACAGGTGAACACCGGGGAGCTGTTTTTT.

This clone was detected many times. The chain recombines TRBV19 with TRBJ2-1, with 11 bases that match TRBD2. The V gene's germline CDR1 is LNHDA and CDR2 SQIVND (reference sequence). CDR3 length: 16 residues. J was trimmed by 2 bases and V by 5 bases; bases with no gene match: 5. The CDR3 is CASSRTSGHTYNEQFF. For the CDR3, the DNA is TGTGCCAGTAGTCGGACTAGCGGGCATACCTACAATGAGCAGTTCTTC.

The chain joins TRBV7-2 to TRBJ1-5; 7 nucleotides align to TRBD1. CDR1 and CDR2 from the germline V gene are SGHTA and FQGNSA. This CDR3 region has 14 residues. The ends lost 6 bases at V and 7 bases at J; junction bases unmatched: 9. The CDR3 region has the DNA TGTGCCAGCAGTGAACACAGGGGTGAACAGCCCCAGCATTTT. It yields the protein CASSEHRGEQPQHF.

The chain recombines TRBV7-2 with TRBJ2-5, with a possible D match to TRBD1 (5 bases). The CDR3 has 14 amino acids. V lost 1 base, J lost 2 bases, and 8 bases lay in between. Germline V gene data show CDR1 as SGHTA and CDR2 as FQGNSA. The CDR3 loop is CASSLGQRQETQYF. CDR3 DNA sequence: TGTGCCAGCAGCTTAGGACAGAGACAAGAGACCCAGTACTTC.